The 32 T cell receptor beta chains below all came from one sample that was sequenced in a study of cytomegalovirus exposure and HLA in healthy donors. The PCR made use of 60 Vbeta and 13 Jbeta primers. Some clones are missing from TCRdb's copy, which holds only in-frame ones; the method was immunoSEQ multiplex PCR. The table lists roughly 60,000 clones, 70% to 80% of them singletons. Input material: PBMCs. All receptors derive from an older woman in good health and CMV-seropositive.

This sequence joins TRBV6-1 and TRBJ1-2, with a tentative D call TRBD1 (5 bases). Deletions cut 7 bases from V and 6 bases from J, with 18 bases between. Germline V gene data show CDR1 as MNHNS and CDR2 as SASEGT. The CDR3 covers 14 residues. The CDR3 reads CASIFWSPGDGYTF. CDR3 sequence (DNA): TGTGCCAGCATATTCTGGTCTCCGGGGGATGGCTACACCTTC.

The chain joins TRBV9 to TRBJ1-2; D possibly corresponds to TRBD1 (6 bases). The CDR3 covers 16 residues. Trimming cost V 0 bases and J 3 bases, with 15 bases left between them. Germline V CDR1 and CDR2: SGDLS, YYNGEE. The CDR3 DNA reads TGTGCCAGCAGCGTAGCCTCCAGGGGAGATCACTATGGCTACACCTTC. It encodes CASSVASRGDHYGYTF.

A few counts support this clone. This chain joins TRBV21-1 and TRBJ2-5; TRBD1, the D gene given by the table, was not confirmed from the DNA. TRBV21-1 is marked as a pseudogene. The CDR3 runs to 14 residues. The CDR3 coding sequence is TGTGCCAGCAGCAACCGGACACCGCCGGAGACCCAGTACTTC. Amino acid sequence: CASSNRTPPETQYF.

This clone has only a few counts. A far larger clone is off by one base, so a read error is likely. The chain links TRBV7-9 to TRBJ2-7; TRBD2 aligns across 15 bases. CDR1 and CDR2 from the germline V gene are SEHNR and FQNEAQ (reference sequence). This CDR3 has 16 amino acids. The CDR3 DNA follows: TGTTCCAGCAGCTTATTGGGACTAGCGGGGGGATACGAGCAGTACTTC. Translated, it gives CSSSLLGLAGGYEQYF.

Written as DNA, the CDR3 is TGCGCCAGCAGCCAAGATCATGTAGGACAGGGCTCCTATGGCTACACCTTC. This codes for CASSQDHVGQGSYGYTF. This chain joins TRBV4-1 and TRBJ1-2, with 8 bases lining up with TRBD1. This CDR3 comprises 17 residues. CDR1 and CDR2 from the germline V gene are MGHRA and YSYEKL. Unmatched junction bases numbered 10, after V lost 0 bases and J lost 4 bases.

The chain joins TRBV7-9 to TRBJ1-3; D gene uncertain. From germline, CDR1 is SEHNR and CDR2 FQNEAQ (reference sequence). The V end was cut by 2 bases, the J end by 0 bases, with 11 bases between. The CDR3 has 16 amino acids. The CDR3 DNA reads as TGTGCCAGCAGCTTAACCAGTCTCAACTCTGGAAACACCATATATTTT. Protein product: CASSLTSLNSGNTIYF.

CDR3 region: CASSYRDRGYGYTF. The DNA of the CDR3 is TGTGCCAGCAGCTACCGGGACAGGGGATATGGCTACACCTTC. This chain links TRBV7-2 with TRBJ1-2, with TRBD1 identical over 10 bases. V dropped 4 bases and J dropped 5; count of bases not matched to a gene: 4. The CDR3 extends over 14 amino acids. Per germline, CDR1 SGHTA and CDR2 FQGNSA.

This clone has more than one count but fewer than ten. The chain carries TRBV6-5 and TRBJ1-2, with D possibly being TRBD1 (5 bases). The CDR3 extends over 15 amino acids. CDR1 and CDR2 (germline): MNHEY, SVGAGI. V lost 6 bases, J lost 4 bases, and 18 bases lay in between. The CDR3 loop reads CASRASGTEAYGYTF. The CDR3 nucleotides read TGTGCCAGCAGGGCATCCGGGACTGAGGCCTATGGCTACACCTTC.

This chain uses TRBV5-1 with TRBJ2-3; 9 nucleotides line up with TRBD2. Trimming removed 7 bases from V and 4 bases from J; junction bases left unmatched: 10. The germline V gene encodes CDR1 SGHRS and CDR2 YFSETQ. This CDR3 comprises 15 residues. The CDR3 is CASASSGGQADTQYF. The CDR3 coding sequence is TGCGCCAGCGCGAGCAGCGGGGGGCAGGCAGATACGCAGTATTTT.

This chain joins TRBV7-9 and TRBJ2-7; D is unclear. Trimming took 3 bases from V and 2 from J, leaving 11 bases between them. The CDR3 sequence is 14 residues long. Germline V gene data show CDR1 as SEHNR and CDR2 as FQNEAQ (reference sequence). CDR3 DNA: TGTGCCAGCAGCTTCACGTGGCAGGCCTACGAGCAGTACTTC. This codes for CASSFTWQAYEQYF. Using reference TRBV7-9 and TRBJ2-7 for the parts outside the CDR3, the full variable domain is DTGVSQNPRHKITKRGQNVTFRCDPISEHNRLYWYRQTLGQGPEFLTYFQNEAQLEKSRLLSDRFSAERPKGSFSTLEIQRTEQGDSAMYLCASSFTWQAYEQYFGPGTRLTVT.

The rearrangement joins TRBV6-6 to TRBJ1-5, with TRBD1 identical over 10 bases. J lost 4 bases, V lost 6 bases, and 6 bases had no gene match. The CDR3 runs to 15 residues. Germline-derived CDR1 and CDR2 are MNHNY and SVGAGI (reference sequence). CDR3 loop: CASSTGQGENQPQHF. The CDR3 coding sequence is TGTGCCAGCAGCACCGGACAGGGGGAGAATCAGCCCCAGCATTTT.

The rearrangement joins TRBV7-3 to TRBJ2-1; 7 bases are shared with TRBD2. The junction had 11 bases not matched to a gene; V was cut back by 5 bases and J by 7 bases. This CDR3 comprises 15 residues. Germline CDR1 SGHTA, CDR2 FQGTGA. The CDR3 sequence: CASSPQSGESNEQFF. CDR3 nucleotides: TGTGCCAGCAGCCCTCAAAGCGGGGAGAGTAATGAGCAGTTCTTC.

This clone was picked up one time. J is TRBJ1-2 and V is TRBV29-1; no clear D gene. Germline values: CDR1 SQVTM, CDR2 ANQGSEA. The CDR3 runs 11 residues. The germline V and J ends were trimmed by 4 bases and 8 bases, with 11 bases remaining between them. CDR3: CSVGGVWGYTF. The CDR3 DNA reads TGCAGCGTTGGCGGGGTTTGGGGCTACACCTTC.

The chain employs TRBV6-1 and TRBJ1-5, with 7 bases identical to TRBD1. Unmatched junction bases numbered 4, after V lost 7 bases and J lost 4 bases. This CDR3 has 13 amino acids. Germline V lookup: CDR1 MNHNS, CDR2 SASEGT. The chain's CDR3 is CASTPRGNQPQHF. The CDR3 DNA is TGTGCCAGCACCCCCAGGGGGAATCAGCCCCAGCATTTT.

This clone was seen more than once but under ten times. The V gene is TRBV10-3, the J gene TRBJ2-2; D is unclear. V lost 0 bases and J 6 bases, leaving 8 bases between the germline ends. Germline V gene lookup returns CDR1 ENHRY and CDR2 SYGVKD. The CDR3 contains 14 residues. Written as DNA, the CDR3 is TGTGCCATCAGTGAGTCTGAGAGGTCCGGGGAGCTGTTTTTT. It yields the protein CAISESERSGELFF.

This clone was seen just once. The rearrangement uses TRBV7-9 and TRBJ1-2, with 9 bases matching TRBD1. The germline V gene encodes CDR1 SEHNR and CDR2 FQNEAQ (reference sequence). The CDR3 has 14 amino acids. Trimming took 5 bases from V and 6 from J; bases not matched to a gene: 7. CDR3 residues: CASSREQGANGYTF. In nucleotides, the CDR3 is TGTGCCAGCAGCCGAGAACAGGGGGCCAATGGCTACACCTTC.

V and J are TRBV4-2 and TRBJ1-2, with unresolved D. Germline V lookup: CDR1 LGHNA, CDR2 YNFKEQ. The germline V and J ends were trimmed by 1 base and 4 bases, with 16 bases remaining between them. This CDR3 is built from 16 residues. CDR3: CASSQVAEAVGYGYTF. CDR3 DNA: TGTGCCAGCAGCCAAGTTGCGGAGGCGGTGGGCTATGGCTACACCTTC.

This clone was found once. This chain connects TRBV5-6 to TRBJ2-1; D is undetermined. This CDR3 is 13 amino acids long. Germline V gene data show CDR1 as SGHDT and CDR2 as YYEEEE. The germline V and J ends were trimmed by 0 bases and 7 bases, with 8 bases remaining between them. CDR3 amino acids: CASSLVQANEQFF. In DNA form, the CDR3 reads TGTGCCAGCAGCTTGGTTCAGGCAAATGAGCAGTTCTTC.

This clone appeared a few times. The V and J genes are TRBV28 and TRBJ1-4; 12 nucleotides agree with TRBD1. Germline values: CDR1 MDHEN, CDR2 SYDVKM. The CDR3 runs 15 residues. Germline trimming cut 5 bases from V and 7 bases from J; bases unmatched to any gene: 5. CDR3 loop: CASSPRDRGREKLFF. The CDR3 nucleotides read TGTGCCAGCAGTCCCCGGGACAGGGGGCGTGAAAAACTGTTTTTT.

The chain joins TRBV7-2 to TRBJ1-2, with a possible D match to TRBD1 (6 bases). The CDR3 loop spans 14 amino acids. CDR1 SGHTA and CDR2 FQGNSA come from the germline V gene. V gave up 2 bases and J gave up 8 bases, with 15 bases separating them. The CDR3 protein is CASSLTRTDRGYTF. The DNA for the CDR3 is TGTGCCAGCAGCTTAACTAGGACAGATAGGGGCTACACCTTC.

For the CDR3, the DNA is TGTGCCAGCAGTAGGGACAGGGTCACAGATACGCAGTATTTT. It translates to CASSRDRVTDTQYF. The chain uses TRBV11-2 and TRBJ2-3; 9 bases are shared with TRBD1. Germline CDR1 reads SGHAT; CDR2 reads FQNNGV. V lost 6 bases and J lost 2; bases outside the gene matches: 3. This CDR3 comprises 14 residues.

This chain joins TRBV18 and TRBJ1-1; 10 bases map to TRBD1. Germline CDR1 KGHSH, CDR2 LQKENI. The CDR3 totals 15 residues. Trimming at V came to 2 bases and at J to 4 bases, leaving 4 bases not matched to a gene. The CDR3 coding sequence is TGTGCCAGCTCACCATTCGACAGGGGGCCCACTGAAGCTTTCTTT. Protein product: CASSPFDRGPTEAFF.

This clone has more than one count but fewer than ten. This chain joins TRBV4-1 and TRBJ2-3; 10 bases line up with TRBD1. Germline V gives CDR1 MGHRA, CDR2 YSYEKL. The CDR3 consists of 15 residues. V dropped 2 bases and J dropped 4; count of bases not matched to a gene: 3. CDR3 in DNA: TGCGCCAGCAGCCAAACGACAGGGGGCGCAGATACGCAGTATTTT. It is translated as CASSQTTGGADTQYF.

This clone appeared a single time. The rearrangement joins TRBV6-5 to TRBJ1-5; possible D gene TRBD1, 5 bases. Germline V gene sequence: CDR1 MNHEY, CDR2 SVGAGI. The CDR3 is made up of 14 amino acids. The V end was cut by 6 bases, the J end by 7 bases, with 16 bases between. CDR3 bases: TGTGCCAGCAGCTCAGCCCTGGAGGGGCAGCCCCAGCATTTT. This sequence encodes CASSSALEGQPQHF.

The chain couples TRBV5-1 to TRBJ2-7; D perhaps matches TRBD1 (5 bases). Germline V CDR1 and CDR2: SGHRS, YFSETQ. This CDR3 is built from 15 residues. The V end was cut by 3 bases, the J end by 0 bases, with 13 bases between. DNA for the CDR3: TGCGCCAGCAGCTCAACAGGCCTGAGCTCCTACGAGCAGTACTTC. This codes for CASSSTGLSSYEQYF.

This sequence joins TRBV18 and TRBJ2-1, with TRBD2 as a possible D gene (5 bases). Trimming pared 3 bases from V and 4 bases from J, leaving 22 bases between. In germline, CDR1 is KGHSH, CDR2 LQKENI. The CDR3 runs to 18 residues. The CDR3 here is CASSPLDWTSEKYNEQFF. In nucleotides, the CDR3 is TGTGCCAGCTCACCGTTGGACTGGACCTCCGAGAAATACAATGAGCAGTTCTTC.

The CDR3 sequence: CASTGYSGNTIYF. CDR3 nucleotides: TGTGCCAGCACGGGATACTCTGGAAACACCATATATTTT. The chain carries TRBV5-6 and TRBJ1-3, with D unclear. V dropped 6 bases and J dropped 0 bases, with 7 bases sitting between them. Per the germline V gene, CDR1 is SGHDT and CDR2 is YYEEEE. The CDR3 runs to 13 residues.

This rearrangement joins TRBV2 to TRBJ1-5; D is perhaps TRBD1 (6 bases). Germline CDR1 SNHLY, CDR2 FYNNEI. V was shortened by 5 bases and J by 1 base, with 12 bases between the two germline ends. This CDR3 is built from 15 residues. For the CDR3, the DNA is TGTGCCAGCAGTCTCCAGGGGCTCAGCAATCAGCCCCAGCATTTT. Translating it yields CASSLQGLSNQPQHF.

The gene calls are TRBV27 and TRBJ2-7, with D tentatively TRBD1 (6 bases). The CDR3 consists of 14 residues. The germline V gene encodes CDR1 MNHEY and CDR2 SMNVEV (reference sequence). Trimming pared 7 bases from V and 0 bases from J, leaving 13 bases between. The CDR3 nucleotides are TGTGCCAGCATGAATGACAGGACCTCCTACGAGCAGTACTTC. It is translated as CASMNDRTSYEQYF.

This chain joins TRBV30 and TRBJ1-6; D unclear. CDR1 GTSNPN and CDR2 SVGIG come from the germline V gene (reference sequence). V gave up 2 bases and J gave up 0 bases, with 20 bases separating them. This CDR3 spans 19 amino acids. The CDR3 region is CAWSTRGLGWSSYNSPLHF. The CDR3 DNA reads TGTGCCTGGAGTACGAGAGGACTGGGTTGGAGCTCCTATAATTCACCCCTCCACTTT.

This clone came up a few times. A far larger clone differs by one base, so this is likely a read error. The sample holds other DNA sequences that translate to the same CDR3. The chain has TRBV10-3 and TRBJ2-1; D not certain. The germline CDR1 and CDR2 sequences are ENHRY and SYGVKD. The CDR3 runs 15 residues. The CDR3 DNA sequence: TGTGCCAGCAGTCCCGGTACGCCGTCGTACAATGAGCAGTTCTTC. Translated, it gives CASSPGTPSYNEQFF.

To note about this clone: A read error is likely here: a far larger clone is one base away. The chain recombines TRBV19 with TRBJ2-1, with D hard to call. Germline CDR1 LNHDA, CDR2 SQIVND (reference sequence). There are 12 residues in the CDR3. V lost 3 bases and J 4 bases, leaving 4 bases between the germline ends. CDR3: CASSIGYNEQFF. The CDR3 DNA is TGTGCCAGTAGTATCGGGTACAATGAGCAGTTCTTC.